This T cell receptor beta chain was sequenced for a study of T cells after yellow fever vaccination. Study-wide context: Preparation used SMART-Seq v4 Ultra Low Input for the low-cell-number fractions.

Generation of TCR cDNA used 5'RACE template switching (which added a universal primer site and UMIs). MiXCR, applied by TCRdb to the 5' RACE reads, yields one record per CDR3 protein. The profile covers 200,000 to 300,000 distinct CDR3 sequences, with roughly 4% appearing a single time and about 19% taken by the ten largest. Germline values: CDR1 SGHTA, CDR2 FQGNSA. V was shortened by 1 base and J by 3 bases, with 10 bases between the two germline ends. There are 15 residues in the CDR3. Study-wide results and limits: In post-booster samples, most primary-vaccination clones reappeared (about 95% CD4, approximately 91% CD8).

The table lists this clonotype with many counts. Its antigen is as yet unknown. The sequence was obtained from a man aged 18 to 29 who received the YFV17D yellow fever vaccine. Material: PBMCs, obtained 15 days after the yellow fever booster vaccination. The chain combines TRBV7-2 with TRBJ2-1; perhaps TRBD1 as D (5 bases). The CDR3 here is CASSLDFTGYNEQFF. The CDR3 DNA follows: TGTGCCAGCAGCTTAGATTTCACAGGCTACAATGAGCAGTTCTTC.